One and the same sample provided the 7 T cell receptor beta chains below, sequenced in a study of T cell repertoires in cytomegalovirus infection. TCRdb reanalysed the reads using MiXCR and keeps one entry per CDR3 protein. Here the sample spans some 100,000 distinct CDR3 sequences, less than 25% being singletons. The sample consisted of CD8+ T cells from PBMCs. The source of these receptors is a human donor in good health (CMV status not recorded). Some clones in this sample may be carry-over from other donors' samples.

This chain joins TRBV6-2 or TRBV6-3 and TRBJ2-3; D gene uncertain. Trimming left V 4 bases short and J 4 bases short, with 12 bases between. The CDR3 totals 14 residues. Germline CDR1 is MNHEY and CDR2 is SVGEGT. CDR3 coding DNA: TGTGCCAGCAGTTTTGGTCCCGAGGCAGATACGCAGTATTTT. This encodes CASSFGPEADTQYF.

CDR3 amino acids: CSVVEGAGEKLFF. Here the CDR3 DNA reads TGCAGCGTTGTGGAGGGGGCTGGTGAAAAACTGTTTTTT. The gene calls are TRBV29-1 and TRBJ1-4; 7 bases agree with TRBD1. The CDR3 is made up of 13 amino acids. CDR1 is SQVTM, CDR2 ANQGSEA, per germline. V dropped 4 bases and J dropped 7; count of bases not matched to a gene: 6.

This clonotype has at least ten counts. The J gene is TRBJ2-3, the V gene TRBV6-6; possible D gene TRBD2, 6 bases. The CDR3 is 15 residues long. The V end was cut by 0 bases, the J end by 4 bases, with 11 bases between. Germline CDR1 and CDR2: MNHNY and SVGAGI (reference sequence). The CDR3 loop is CASSYSASEPDTQYF. Here the CDR3 DNA reads TGTGCCAGCAGTTACTCGGCTAGCGAGCCAGATACGCAGTATTTT.

This clonotype was detected many times. The rearrangement links TRBV7-9 to TRBJ2-1; D might be TRBD2 (6 bases). The CDR3 runs to 13 residues. Trimming removed 5 bases from V and 7 bases from J, with 12 bases in between. Germline assignment: CDR1 SEHNR and CDR2 FQNEAQ (reference sequence). The CDR3, as DNA: TGTGCCAGCAGCCCGCCCGGGGGAAATGAGCAGTTCTTC. Its translation: CASSPPGGNEQFF.

This clonotype turned up a few times. The CDR3 loop is CAWRAGNTDTQYF. CDR3 nucleotide sequence: TGTGCCTGGAGAGCGGGAAACACAGATACGCAGTATTTT. This rearrangement joins TRBV30 to TRBJ2-3; TRBD2 matches 7 bases. CDR3 length equals 13 residues. In germline, CDR1 is GTSNPN, CDR2 SVGIG (reference sequence). With V trimmed by 3 bases and J by 2 bases, 2 bases remained unmatched. Full variable domain (rest looked up from reference TRBV30 and TRBJ2-3): SQTIHQWPATLVQPVGSPLSLECTVEGTSNPNLYWYRQAAGRGLQLLFYSVGIGQISSEVPQNLSASRPQDRQFILSSKKLLLSDSGFYLCAWRAGNTDTQYFGPGTRLTVL.

This clonotype was counted only a few times. This chain's CDR3 is CASSFVRTPNTEAFF. DNA of the CDR3: TGTGCCAGCAGTTTCGTCAGGACACCAAACACTGAAGCTTTCTTT. This sequence joins TRBV28 and TRBJ1-1; tentative D call: TRBD1 (5 bases). The germline V and J ends were trimmed by 3 bases and 2 bases, with 13 bases remaining between them. The CDR3 totals 15 residues. The germline V gene encodes CDR1 MDHEN and CDR2 SYDVKM. Supplemented by reference TRBV28 and TRBJ1-1, the full variable domain reads DVKVTQSSRYLVKRTGEKVFLECVQDMDHENMFWYRQDPGLGLRLIYFSYDVKMKEKGDIPEGYSVSREKKERFSLILESASTNQTSMYLCASSFVRTPNTEAFFGQGTRLTVV.

This clonotype was found a few times. This chain uses TRBV28 with TRBJ2-3; no clear D. There are 13 residues in the CDR3. V lost 6 bases and J 10 bases, leaving 17 bases between the germline ends. Germline V gives CDR1 MDHEN, CDR2 SYDVKM. In nucleotides, the CDR3 is TGTGCCAGCAGGGCCCATTCTGCGGACCCGCAGTATTTT. Translating it yields CASRAHSADPQYF. The full variable domain, with the rest looked up from reference TRBV28 and TRBJ2-3, is DVKVTQSSRYLVKRTGEKVFLECVQDMDHENMFWYRQDPGLGLRLIYFSYDVKMKEKGDIPEGYSVSREKKERFSLILESASTNQTSMYLCASRAHSADPQYFGPGTRLTVL.